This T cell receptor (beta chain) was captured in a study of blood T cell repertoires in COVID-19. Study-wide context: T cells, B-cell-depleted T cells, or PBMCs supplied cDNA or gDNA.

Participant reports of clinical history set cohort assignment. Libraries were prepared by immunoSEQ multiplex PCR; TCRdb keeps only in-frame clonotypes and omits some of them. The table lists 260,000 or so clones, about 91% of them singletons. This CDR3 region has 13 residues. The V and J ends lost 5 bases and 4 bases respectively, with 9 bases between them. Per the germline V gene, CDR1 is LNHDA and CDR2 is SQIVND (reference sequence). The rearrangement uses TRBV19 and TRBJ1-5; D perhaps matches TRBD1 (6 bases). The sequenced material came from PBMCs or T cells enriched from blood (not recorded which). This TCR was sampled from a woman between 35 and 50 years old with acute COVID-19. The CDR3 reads CASSFQGNQPQHF. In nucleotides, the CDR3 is TGTGCCAGTAGTTTCCAGGGGAATCAGCCCCAGCATTTT.